Listed here are 29 T cell receptor beta chains from one sample, sequenced in a study of identical twins (dated by TCRdb to about 2016). The library was built by means of 5' RACE. Data came from an Illumina HiSeq 2000. TCRdb reanalyzed the raw reads on its own, using fastp at Q25 for trimming and MiXCR for clone calling, and kept in-frame beta chains. Rows merge per CDR3 protein into single entries with the most common DNA and genes. The sample table lists 540,000 or so distinct CDR3 sequences, around 20% of them with a count of one. The ten largest clones take up around 0.48% of the sample. This same sample was also taken into another study, of yellow fever vaccine responses in identical twins.

The sample taken for sequencing was CD4+ T cells sorted from blood. The receptors originated from a woman between 18 and 29 years old in good health.

The chain recombines TRBV27 with TRBJ2-2; possibly TRBD1 or TRBD2 for D (5 bases each). Germline V gene sequence: CDR1 MNHEY, CDR2 SMNVEV (reference sequence). The ends were cut back, 5 bases at V and 3 bases at J, with 22 bases in the middle. The CDR3 consists of 18 residues. CDR3 sequence: CASSLNGGSITYTGELFF. The CDR3 DNA sequence: TGTGCCAGCAGTCTGAATGGGGGATCTATTACGTACACCGGGGAGCTGTTTTTT.

Only a few counts were recorded for this clonotype. This sequence joins TRBV28 and TRBJ1-3; no clear D gene. The CDR3 contains 15 residues. Trimming removed 5 bases at V and 1 base at J, with 12 bases between. CDR1 and CDR2 (germline): MDHEN, SYDVKM. The CDR3 nucleotides read TGTGCCAGCAGTACCCAATTTAGATCTGGAAACACCATATATTTT. It yields the protein CASSTQFRSGNTIYF. Together with reference TRBV28 and TRBJ1-3, the CDR3 gives the full variable domain: DVKVTQSSRYLVKRTGEKVFLECVQDMDHENMFWYRQDPGLGLRLIYFSYDVKMKEKGDIPEGYSVSREKKERFSLILESASTNQTSMYLCASSTQFRSGNTIYFGEGSWLTVV.

The chain joins TRBV7-8 to TRBJ2-1, with D possibly being TRBD2 (7 bases). This CDR3 is built from 16 residues. The V gene lost 7 bases and the J gene lost 5 bases, with 21 bases spanning the gap. Germline V CDR1 and CDR2: SGHVS, FQNEAQ. This chain's CDR3 is CASKPRGGVRDNEQFF. CDR3 bases: TGTGCCAGCAAACCTAGGGGGGGGGTGAGGGACAATGAGCAGTTCTTC.

CDR3 sequence reads: CASSNEHGRSEQYF. The CDR3 DNA sequence: TGTGCCAGCAGCAACGAACACGGAAGGTCCGAGCAGTACTTC. V and J are TRBV21-1 and TRBJ2-7. TRBV21-1 constitutes a pseudogene. The CDR3 totals 14 residues.

The chain carries TRBV11-2 and TRBJ2-3, with 10 bases matching TRBD1. The V gene's germline CDR1 is SGHAT and CDR2 FQNNGV. Losses at the gene ends were 0 bases for V and 3 bases for J; bases not matched to a gene: 6. CDR3 length equals 17 residues. This chain's CDR3 is CASSLDPGQGGTDTQYF. As DNA, the CDR3 is TGTGCCAGCAGCTTAGATCCTGGACAGGGGGGTACAGATACGCAGTATTTT. The whole variable domain, remainder taken from reference TRBV11-2 and TRBJ2-3, is EAGVAQSPRYKIIEKRQSVAFWCNPISGHATLYWYQQILGQGPKLLIQFQNNGVVDDSQLPKDRFSAERLKGVDSTLKIQPAKLEDSAVYLCASSLDPGQGGTDTQYFGPGTRLTVL.

The J gene is TRBJ2-2, the V gene TRBV12-3 or TRBV12-4, with 10 positions matching TRBD2. Germline trimming cut 5 bases from V and 1 base from J; bases unmatched to any gene: 7. The CDR3 has 17 residues. The CDR3 DNA follows: TGTGCCAGCAGTCGGCGACTAGCGGGTGAGAACACCGGGGAGCTGTTTTTT. Protein: CASSRRLAGENTGELFF.

This clonotype was detected only a few times. The chain joins TRBV10-3 to TRBJ2-1; TRBD2 aligns across 12 bases. The V gene end was trimmed by 5 bases and the J gene end by 5 bases; junction bases not matched to a gene: 1. The CDR3 has 14 amino acids. Germline CDR1 is ENHRY and CDR2 is SYGVKD. The CDR3 protein is CAISRLAGDNEQFF. DNA for the CDR3: TGTGCCATCAGTCGACTAGCGGGAGACAATGAGCAGTTCTTC.

The chain carries TRBV19 and TRBJ1-1; D not certain. V lost 2 bases, J lost 2 bases, and 9 bases lay in between. The CDR3 has 14 residues. From germline, CDR1 is LNHDA and CDR2 SQIVND (reference sequence). CDR3 in DNA: TGTGCCAGTAGTATATTGGGGATTAACACTGAAGCTTTCTTT. Translated, it gives CASSILGINTEAFF.

This clonotype was counted a single time. CDR3: CATSRDVGYEQYV. CDR3 nucleotides: TGTGCCACCAGCAGAGATGTGGGCTACGAGCAGTACGTC. The chain employs TRBV15 and TRBJ2-7, with D unresolved. CDR3 length: 13 amino acids. Germline values: CDR1 LNHNV, CDR2 YYDKDF (reference sequence). The ends were cut back, 0 bases at V and 3 bases at J, with 6 bases in the middle.

There are a few counts of this clonotype. The chain joins TRBV27 to TRBJ1-1; no clear D. The CDR3 covers 14 residues. From germline, CDR1 is MNHEY and CDR2 SMNVEV (reference sequence). The V gene lost 5 bases and the J gene lost 1 base, with 11 bases spanning the gap. The CDR3 here is CASSGRSSNTEAFF. The CDR3 DNA follows: TGTGCCAGCAGTGGACGCAGTTCGAACACTGAAGCTTTCTTT.

The gene calls are TRBV12-3 or TRBV12-4 and TRBJ2-5; D unresolved. The CDR3 spans 14 residues. Trimming took off 7 bases at V and 7 bases at J, with 19 bases between the two ends. CDR3 region: CASNQRSLDGTQYF. The CDR3 region has the DNA TGTGCCAGCAATCAACGGAGCCTGGACGGGACCCAGTACTTC.

The chain carries TRBV24-1 and TRBJ2-1, with 8 positions matching TRBD1. The CDR3 totals 16 residues. Germline V gene sequence: CDR1 KGHDR, CDR2 SFDVKD. With V trimmed by 1 base and J by 7 bases, 8 bases remained unmatched. DNA of the CDR3: TGTGCCACCAGTGATTTAGGGACAGGAGTTGTGAATGAGCAGTTCTTC. It encodes CATSDLGTGVVNEQFF.

This rearrangement joins TRBV5-1 to TRBJ2-5; D ambiguous. V shed 5 bases and J shed 3 bases, with 11 bases lying between them. CDR3 length: 13 amino acids. Germline loops: CDR1 SGHRS, CDR2 YFSETQ. DNA for the CDR3: TGCGCCAGCAGTTTTGTTGGGGAAGAGACCCAGTACTTC. Translated: CASSFVGEETQYF. Drawing the rest from reference TRBV5-1 and TRBJ2-5, the complete variable domain is KAGVTQTPRYLIKTRGQQVTLSCSPISGHRSVSWYQQTPGQGLQFLFEYFSETQRNKGNFPGRFSGRQFSNSRSEMNVSTLELGDSALYLCASSFVGEETQYFGPGTRLLVL.

In its sample, this clonotype was seen a few times. The V gene is TRBV7-2, the J gene TRBJ1-6, with 9 bases fitting TRBD1. Germline-derived CDR1 and CDR2 are SGHTA and FQGNSA. The CDR3 runs to 17 residues. Unmatched junction bases numbered 2, after V lost 2 bases and J lost 0 bases. The CDR3 region is CASSLLQGASYNSPLHF. The CDR3 region has the DNA TGTGCCAGCAGCTTACTACAGGGGGCCTCCTATAATTCACCCCTCCACTTT.

The chain links TRBV7-7 to TRBJ2-1, with D hard to call. The ends were cut back, 6 bases at V and 4 bases at J, with 16 bases in the middle. The germline V gene has CDR1 SSHAT and CDR2 FNYEAQ (reference sequence). CDR3 length: 15 residues. The CDR3 loop is CASRKQRRPYNEQFF. CDR3 in DNA: TGTGCCAGCAGGAAACAAAGAAGACCTTACAATGAGCAGTTCTTC.

The chain uses TRBV28 and TRBJ2-2, with D possibly matching TRBD2 (5 bases). The V and J ends lost 4 bases and 3 bases respectively, with 18 bases between them. The CDR3 is 17 residues long. Germline CDR1 reads MDHEN; CDR2 reads SYDVKM. The CDR3 DNA reads as TGTGCCAGCAGTTCCCCCGCGGGTAATTGGGACACCGGGGAGCTGTTTTTT. It translates to CASSSPAGNWDTGELFF.

CDR3 bases: TGCAGCGTCCAACAGGGAAGCTCACCCCTCCACTTT. As protein: CSVQQGSSPLHF. The V call is TRBV29-1, the J call TRBJ1-6, with D maybe TRBD1 (6 bases). The germline V and J ends were trimmed by 6 bases and 10 bases, with 13 bases remaining between them. The CDR3 covers 12 residues. CDR1 is SQVTM, CDR2 ANQGSEA, per germline.

V usage is TRBV20-1 and J usage is TRBJ1-5, with a tentative D call TRBD1 (6 bases). V dropped 0 bases and J dropped 6 bases, with 12 bases sitting between them. CDR1 and CDR2 from the germline V gene are DFQATT and SNEGSKA (reference sequence). The CDR3 has 14 residues. CDR3 DNA sequence: TGCAGTGCTAGAGATGTTGGGGGGGCTCAGCCCCAGCATTTT. It yields the protein CSARDVGGAQPQHF.

The J gene is TRBJ1-2, the V gene TRBV29-1; 8 nucleotides match TRBD1. The V gene end was trimmed by 7 bases and the J gene end by 0 bases; junction bases not matched to a gene: 4. From germline, CDR1 is SQVTM and CDR2 ANQGSEA. The length of the CDR3 is 13 residues. The DNA of the CDR3 is TGCAGCGCCGGGACAGGCTCTAACTATGGCTACACCTTC. Its protein product is CSAGTGSNYGYTF.

The chain combines TRBV9 with TRBJ1-1; 9 bases are shared with TRBD1. CDR1 is SGDLS, CDR2 YYNGEE, per germline. The V gene end was trimmed by 4 bases and the J gene end by 3 bases; junction bases not matched to a gene: 4. The CDR3 loop spans 14 amino acids. CDR3 coding DNA: TGTGCCAGCAGCATTACAGGGGGCGACACTGAAGCTTTCTTT. This encodes CASSITGGDTEAFF.

This clonotype occurred a few times. The chain uses TRBV24-1 and TRBJ2-5; D is undetermined. V lost 0 bases, J lost 3 bases, and 10 bases lay in between. CDR3 length: 15 residues. From germline, CDR1 is KGHDR and CDR2 SFDVKD. The CDR3 bases are TGTGCCACCAGTGATTTGGCCGGACCTAAAGAGACCCAGTACTTC. Its protein is CATSDLAGPKETQYF.

This clonotype was detected only a few times. The V and J genes are TRBV12-3 or TRBV12-4 and TRBJ1-5; D remains unclear. The CDR3 extends over 12 amino acids. Trimming left V 5 bases short and J 4 bases short, with 6 bases between. CDR3 protein: CASSLLNQPQHF. CDR3 DNA sequence: TGTGCCAGCAGTCTGCTGAATCAGCCCCAGCATTTT.

In its sample, this clonotype was seen a few times. The chain joins TRBV18 to TRBJ2-7, with 10 bases lining up with TRBD1. The CDR3 is made up of 15 amino acids. Trimming removed 6 bases from V and 1 base from J; junction bases left unmatched: 6. Germline CDR1 is KGHSH and CDR2 is LQKENI. CDR3 loop: CASSLGQGESYEQYF. In DNA form, the CDR3 reads TGTGCCAGCTCTCTTGGACAGGGGGAATCCTACGAGCAGTACTTC.

The count of this clonotype is one. This chain joins TRBV5-1 and TRBJ2-6; D gene unclear. Trimming shortened V by 3 bases and J by 0 bases, and 10 bases separated the two germline ends. CDR1 and CDR2 (germline): SGHRS, YFSETQ. This CDR3 has 16 residues. In DNA, the CDR3 is TGCGCCAGCAGCTCCCCCAAAGACTCTGGGGCCAACGTCCTGACTTTC. It encodes CASSSPKDSGANVLTF.

This chain joins TRBV10-1 and TRBJ2-1; 10 bases fit TRBD2. CDR3 length: 14 residues. Germline V CDR1 and CDR2: WNHNN, SYGVQD (reference sequence). J gave up 5 bases and V 4 bases, and 2 bases lay outside the gene matches. The CDR3 DNA reads TGCGCCAGCAGTGGGCTAGCGGGGGACAATGAGCAGTTCTTC. Protein product: CASSGLAGDNEQFF.

V gene TRBV5-1 combines with J gene TRBJ2-3; no clear D gene. CDR1 is SGHRS, CDR2 YFSETQ, per germline. The V end was cut by 2 bases, the J end by 6 bases, with 16 bases between. The CDR3 has 15 residues. Here the CDR3 reads CASSLSVVVSDTQYF. CDR3 nucleotides: TGCGCCAGCAGCTTATCAGTTGTAGTGTCGGATACGCAGTATTTT.

The chain links TRBV20-1 to TRBJ1-1; D not resolved. From germline, CDR1 is DFQATT and CDR2 SNEGSKA (reference sequence). V was shortened by 5 bases and J by 2 bases, with 9 bases between the two germline ends. This CDR3 has 12 residues. The CDR3 DNA sequence: TGCAGTGCTCCTCCTGGTAACACTGAAGCTTTCTTT. Translating gives CSAPPGNTEAFF.

This chain connects TRBV5-1 to TRBJ2-5, with D uncertain. The V end lost 7 bases, the J end lost 9 bases, and 13 bases lay between the germline ends. Germline loops: CDR1 SGHRS, CDR2 YFSETQ. This CDR3 region has 11 residues. The CDR3 loop reads CASSSTAAQYF. The DNA of the CDR3 is TGCGCCAGCTCATCGACGGCGGCCCAGTACTTC.

This clonotype came up a few times. V and J are TRBV12-3 or TRBV12-4 and TRBJ1-3; D remains ambiguous. V dropped 3 bases and J dropped 3 bases, with 9 bases sitting between them. The CDR3 spans 14 residues. The chain's CDR3 is CASSFFSVGNTIYF. CDR3 nucleotides: TGTGCCAGCAGTTTCTTCTCTGTTGGAAACACCATATATTTT.